The clone carrying this TCR beta chain occurred once. Its antigen is unknown. The data originate from a study of T-cell memory formation after mild COVID-19. Points from the study as a whole: Balance between CD4 and CD8 was seen in clones contracting day 15 to 85, and a CD4+ lean was seen in later expanders.

CDR3 length equals 16 residues. The junction had 10 bases not matched to a gene; V was cut back by 9 bases and J by 4 bases. Germline V gene data show CDR1 as MGHDK and CDR2 as SYGVNS. A single record per CDR3 protein comes from TCRdb applying MiXCR to the 5' RACE reads. The sample contains around 320,000 distinct CDR3 sequences, over 25% of which appear only once. V gene TRBV25-1 combines with J gene TRBJ2-4; 12 bases align to TRBD1. The source material was PBMCs or a T cell subset sorted from them (not recorded which). The TCR comes from an adult woman who had mild COVID-19 (a few samples of this study predate the infection). Cell type and time point are not known. CDR3 loop: CASSSGTGGTKNIQYF. CDR3 sequence (DNA): TGTGCCAGTTCTTCCGGGACAGGGGGCACAAAAAACATTCAGTACTTC.